What follows are 32 T cell receptor beta chains derived from one specimen sequenced in a study of blood T cell repertoires in COVID-19 (TCRdb year 2020). The library was made by the immunoSEQ multiplex PCR assay. In its TCRdb copy, this immuneACCESS table keeps in-frame sequences only and misses some clones. Where compared with another copy, unresolved V genes explain less than half of these, and the others have no known cause. In this sample the table shows under 150,000 clones, roughly 79% of which occur a single time. The ten most abundant clones make up roughly 8.4% of the sample. Sequencing input: peripheral blood. The receptors come from a human donor with acute or convalescent COVID-19. The donor label of this sample is uncertain.

The chain couples TRBV7-8 to TRBJ1-2; D remains unclear. CDR1 SGHVS and CDR2 FQNEAQ come from the germline V gene. Trimming pared 7 bases from V and 4 bases from J, leaving 16 bases between. The CDR3 loop spans 14 amino acids. The CDR3 loop is CASTSGMTGYGYTF. The CDR3, as DNA: TGTGCCAGCACTTCGGGGATGACCGGCTATGGCTACACCTTC.

This chain joins TRBV30 and TRBJ1-6; D call uncertain. The CDR3 is 13 residues long. The V end lost 2 bases, the J end lost 1 base, and 3 bases lay between the germline ends. The V gene's germline CDR1 is GTSNPN and CDR2 SVGIG (reference sequence). The CDR3 sequence is CAWSPSYNSPLHF. The CDR3 DNA reads TGTGCCTGGAGTCCATCCTATAATTCACCCCTCCACTTT.

The rearrangement links TRBV9 to TRBJ1-2, with D possibly being TRBD1 (6 bases). Germline assignment: CDR1 SGDLS and CDR2 YYNGEE. V lost 4 bases to trimming and J lost 6 bases, with 13 bases between them. CDR3 length equals 13 residues. The CDR3, as DNA: TGTGCCAGCAGCACACAGGGAAGGCATGGCTACACCTTC. Its protein product is CASSTQGRHGYTF.

V is TRBV30 and J is TRBJ1-3; D gene uncertain. V lost 3 bases and J lost 5, with 11 bases in between. CDR3 length equals 13 residues. Looked up from germline, CDR1 is GTSNPN and CDR2 is SVGIG (reference sequence). CDR3 coding DNA: TGTGCCTGGAGAGGACCGGGGAGAAACACCATATATTTT. It codes for CAWRGPGRNTIYF.

J is TRBJ1-2 and V is TRBV27, with TRBD1 matching over 9 bases. The length of the CDR3 is 14 residues. The germline V gene has CDR1 MNHEY and CDR2 SMNVEV (reference sequence). V was pared by 4 bases and J by 8 bases, with 8 bases of the junction left unmatched. DNA of the CDR3: TGTGCCAGCAGTTCTAGGGACAGGGTGGGAGGCTACACCTTC. It translates to CASSSRDRVGGYTF.

This clone was observed a handful of times. This chain joins TRBV5-1 and TRBJ1-6; perhaps TRBD1 as D (5 bases). The V gene's germline CDR1 is SGHRS and CDR2 YFSETQ. V dropped 1 base and J dropped 7 bases, with 12 bases sitting between them. CDR3 size: 15 residues. CDR3 bases: TGCGCCAGCAGCTTGATCGGGAGGGGAAATTCACCCCTCCACTTT. Translated: CASSLIGRGNSPLHF.

This chain joins TRBV6-1 and TRBJ2-1; 8 bases agree with TRBD2. Germline CDR1 MNHNS, CDR2 SASEGT. The V and J ends lost 0 bases and 9 bases, in that order; junction bases with no gene match: 10. The CDR3 is made up of 16 amino acids. The CDR3 spells CASSEAGGARGSEQFF. CDR3 sequence (DNA): TGTGCCAGCAGTGAAGCCGGGGGGGCCCGGGGTAGTGAGCAGTTCTTC.

The chain couples TRBV6-1 to TRBJ1-1; no clear D gene. Per germline, CDR1 MNHNS and CDR2 SASEGT. Trimming removed 0 bases at V and 0 bases at J, with 8 bases between. This CDR3 contains 15 residues. This CDR3 is CASSEALRMNTEAFF. The CDR3, as DNA: TGTGCCAGCAGTGAAGCGCTCAGAATGAACACTGAAGCTTTCTTT.

There are a few counts of this clone. The chain employs TRBV7-9 and TRBJ2-7; 9 bases fit TRBD1. Germline V gene data show CDR1 as SEHNR and CDR2 as FQNEAQ (reference sequence). Losses at the gene ends were 4 bases for V and 2 bases for J; bases not matched to a gene: 6. The CDR3 totals 15 residues. The CDR3 region is CASSSRDRATYEQYF. The DNA for the CDR3 is TGTGCCAGCAGCTCACGGGACAGGGCTACCTACGAGCAGTACTTC.

This clone was seen just once. DNA for the CDR3: TGTGCCAGCAGCTCCCTCCCCGACTTATATAGCAATCAGCCCCAGCATTTT. Its translation is CASSSLPDLYSNQPQHF. The J gene is TRBJ1-5, the V gene TRBV27; D is unresolved. The V and J ends lost 6 bases and 0 bases respectively, with 18 bases between them. The CDR3 is made up of 17 amino acids. Germline lookup yields CDR1 MNHEY and CDR2 SMNVEV (reference sequence).

The rearrangement uses TRBV20-1 and TRBJ1-6; unclear D gene. This CDR3 comprises 13 residues. V lost 3 bases and J 7 bases, leaving 10 bases between the germline ends. Germline V CDR1 and CDR2: DFQATT, SNEGSKA (reference sequence). This CDR3 is CSASDPGNSPLHF. In DNA, the CDR3 is TGCAGTGCTAGTGACCCGGGAAATTCACCCCTCCACTTT.

V gene TRBV2 combines with J gene TRBJ1-2; 10 bases are shared with TRBD1. V lost 7 bases, J lost 4 bases, and 6 bases stayed unmatched. CDR1 SNHLY and CDR2 FYNNEI come from the germline V gene. The CDR3 loop spans 14 amino acids. The CDR3 region is CASTLDRGGYGYTF. For the CDR3, the DNA is TGTGCCAGCACCTTGGACAGGGGGGGCTATGGCTACACCTTC.

The chain uses TRBV4-1 and TRBJ1-2, with unresolved D. Trimming removed 4 bases at V and 2 bases at J, with 14 bases between. This CDR3 is built from 15 residues. CDR1 and CDR2 from the germline V gene are MGHRA and YSYEKL. The CDR3 DNA is TGCGCCAGCAGCCCCCGGGATCCCCCCAACTATGGCTACACCTTC. It yields the protein CASSPRDPPNYGYTF.

The rearrangement uses TRBV24-1 and TRBJ1-1, with 9 bases identical to TRBD1. Germline CDR1 reads KGHDR; CDR2 reads SFDVKD. J gave up 1 base and V 2 bases, and 4 bases lay outside the gene matches. The CDR3 extends over 16 amino acids. The DNA of the CDR3 is TGTGCCACCAGTGATTCTACAGGGGGCACGAACACTGAAGCTTTCTTT. This codes for CATSDSTGGTNTEAFF.

The chain recombines TRBV7-9 with TRBJ1-1; TRBD1 is a possible D gene (5 bases). Trimming shortened V by 1 base and J by 2 bases, and 14 bases separated the two germline ends. The germline V gene encodes CDR1 SEHNR and CDR2 FQNEAQ (reference sequence). This CDR3 spans 16 amino acids. The CDR3 here is CASSLGGGRVNTEAFF. The CDR3 region has the DNA TGTGCCAGCAGCTTAGGGGGCGGTAGGGTAAACACTGAAGCTTTCTTT.

The chain is built from TRBV4-1 and TRBJ2-1; 8 bases map to TRBD2. The CDR3 sequence is 16 residues long. V gave up 0 bases and J gave up 7 bases; unmatched junction bases: 8. Germline CDR1 MGHRA, CDR2 YSYEKL. CDR3 loop: CASSQDRAGVVNEQFF. In DNA form, the CDR3 reads TGCGCCAGCAGCCAAGATCGAGCGGGGGTCGTGAATGAGCAGTTCTTC.

V usage is TRBV6-1 and J usage is TRBJ2-5; D perhaps matches TRBD1 (7 bases). Trimming pared 8 bases from V and 10 bases from J, leaving 20 bases between. CDR1 is MNHNS, CDR2 SASEGT, per germline. This CDR3 region has 13 residues. The CDR3 DNA reads TGTGCCAGCGCCGCGGGACAGAAGGGCGACCAGTACTTC. Translating gives CASAAGQKGDQYF.

In its sample, this clone was seen once. V and J are TRBV2 and TRBJ1-2, with 8 bases that match TRBD1. The CDR3 totals 15 residues. V shed 5 bases and J 7 bases; nucleotides not matched to a gene: 12. Germline V gives CDR1 SNHLY, CDR2 FYNNEI. The CDR3 DNA reads TGTGCCAGCAGTAGCCCACAGGGGGGAAGTGGTGGCTACACCTTC. Translated: CASSSPQGGSGGYTF. The full variable domain, its missing parts supplied by reference TRBV2 and TRBJ1-2, is EPEVTQTPSHQVTQMGQEVILRCVPISNHLYFYWYRQILGQKVEFLVSFYNNEISEKSEIFDDQFSVERPDGSNFTLKIRSTKLEDSAMYFCASSSPQGGSGGYTFGSGTRLTVV.

This clone was detected only a few times. The chain links TRBV5-5 to TRBJ1-6, with D perhaps TRBD1 (5 bases). The V and J ends lost 4 bases and 0 bases respectively, with 11 bases between them. The length of the CDR3 is 16 residues. Germline lookup yields CDR1 SGHKS and CDR2 YYEKEE (reference sequence). CDR3 DNA: TGTGCCAGCAGCCTAAGACAGAGCTCCTATAATTCACCCCTCCACTTT. Residues: CASSLRQSSYNSPLHF.

The chain joins TRBV5-6 to TRBJ2-2, with TRBD1 matching over 10 bases. Unmatched junction bases numbered 8, after V lost 7 bases and J lost 8 bases. Germline CDR1 is SGHDT and CDR2 is YYEEEE. The CDR3 loop spans 14 amino acids. The CDR3 bases are TGTGCCAGCCTCCGGGACAGGGGAAAAGGGGAGCTGTTTTTT. Translation gives CASLRDRGKGELFF.

The chain uses TRBV27 and TRBJ1-2, with D unresolved. CDR1 and CDR2 from the germline V gene are MNHEY and SMNVEV (reference sequence). CDR3 length equals 11 residues. Trimming left V 7 bases short and J 8 bases short, with 11 bases between. CDR3 amino acids: CASKSEYGYTF. CDR3 in DNA: TGTGCCAGCAAGAGTGAGTACGGCTACACCTTC.

This chain uses TRBV5-1 with TRBJ2-7; D perhaps matches TRBD1 (6 bases). CDR3 size: 15 residues. With 0 bases removed from V and 3 bases from J, the gap between germline ends came to 13 bases. Germline-derived CDR1 and CDR2 are SGHRS and YFSETQ. For the CDR3, the DNA is TGCGCCAGCAGCTTGGATGGGACACCCGTCTACGAGCAGTACTTC. This sequence encodes CASSLDGTPVYEQYF.

The chain combines TRBV2 with TRBJ1-2; D gene uncertain. In germline, CDR1 is SNHLY, CDR2 FYNNEI. Trimming stripped 9 bases from V and 4 bases from J, with 18 bases between. The CDR3 spans 14 residues. The CDR3 nucleotides are TGTGCCAGTTCAAATCGGGGAGAGGGCTATGGCTACACCTTC. Its protein is CASSNRGEGYGYTF.

The J gene is TRBJ1-3, the V gene TRBV7-6, with 10 bases aligning to TRBD1. With V trimmed by 5 bases and J by 3 bases, 7 bases remained unmatched. The CDR3 extends over 16 amino acids. Germline CDR1 reads SGHVS; CDR2 reads FNYEAQ. Here the CDR3 DNA reads TGTGCCAGCAGCCTCGGACAGGGGGTCAATGGAAACACCATATATTTT. It yields the protein CASSLGQGVNGNTIYF.

The chain is built from TRBV10-2 and TRBJ1-6, with D perhaps matching TRBD1 (6 bases). Deletions cut 2 bases from V and 9 bases from J, with 14 bases between. This CDR3 contains 15 residues. Germline CDR1 and CDR2: WSHSY and SAAADI. The CDR3 DNA sequence: TGCGCCAGCAGTGAGGGGGGCAGGGTAGGTTCACCCCTCCACTTT. Its protein is CASSEGGRVGSPLHF.

The table lists this clone with a count of one. This chain uses TRBV6-6 with TRBJ1-3; 9 positions match TRBD1. Germline V gene data show CDR1 as MNHNY and CDR2 as SVGAGI (reference sequence). The CDR3 is 16 residues long. Germline trimming cut 6 bases from V and 2 bases from J; bases unmatched to any gene: 8. In DNA form, the CDR3 reads TGTGCCAGCAGCCCGGACAGGGGTCAGGCTGGAAACACCATATATTTT. This sequence encodes CASSPDRGQAGNTIYF.

J is TRBJ1-1 and V is TRBV5-5, with 8 bases matching TRBD1. The V gene end was trimmed by 0 bases and the J gene end by 5 bases; junction bases not matched to a gene: 6. The CDR3 consists of 15 residues. Germline assignment: CDR1 SGHKS and CDR2 YYEKEE (reference sequence). The CDR3: CASSLVTGGWTEAFF. The CDR3 DNA sequence: TGTGCCAGCAGCTTGGTAACAGGGGGATGGACTGAAGCTTTCTTT.

In this sample, this clone turned up a few times. The chain is built from TRBV6-5 and TRBJ1-6; no definite D call. The V end lost 3 bases, the J end lost 7 bases, and 10 bases lay between the germline ends. Germline CDR1 is MNHEY and CDR2 is SVGAGI. This CDR3 is 14 amino acids long. CDR3 nucleotides: TGTGCCAGCAGTTATGGGCCGGGGAATTCACCCCTCCACTTT. It yields the protein CASSYGPGNSPLHF.

The chain couples TRBV7-9 to TRBJ2-6; weak D call: TRBD2 (5 bases). This CDR3 region has 14 residues. Trimming pared 5 bases from V and 9 bases from J, leaving 14 bases between. Germline values: CDR1 SEHNR, CDR2 FQNEAQ (reference sequence). DNA of the CDR3: TGTGCCAGCAGCCTGACTTCCCGGGGCAACGTCCTGACTTTC. This encodes CASSLTSRGNVLTF.

The chain employs TRBV7-9 and TRBJ1-2, with a possible D match to TRBD1 (6 bases). The CDR3 covers 13 residues. CDR1 SEHNR and CDR2 FQNEAQ come from the germline V gene (reference sequence). V lost 1 base and J 4 bases, leaving 7 bases between the germline ends. CDR3 in amino acids: CASSLGTVYGYTF. The CDR3 coding sequence is TGTGCCAGCAGCTTAGGGACAGTCTATGGCTACACCTTC.

The chain combines TRBV11-2 with TRBJ2-2, with 10 bases fitting TRBD1. The CDR3 sequence is 14 residues long. V gave up 5 bases and J gave up 7 bases; unmatched junction bases: 4. CDR1 is SGHAT, CDR2 FQNNGV, per germline. CDR3 protein: CASSLTGGGGELFF. The DNA of the CDR3 is TGTGCCAGCAGCCTGACAGGGGGCGGCGGGGAGCTGTTTTTT. The variable domain in full, completed from reference TRBV11-2 and TRBJ2-2, reads EAGVAQSPRYKIIEKRQSVAFWCNPISGHATLYWYQQILGQGPKLLIQFQNNGVVDDSQLPKDRFSAERLKGVDSTLKIQPAKLEDSAVYLCASSLTGGGGELFFGEGSRLTVL.

The chain combines TRBV10-3 with TRBJ2-3; 8 bases are a match to TRBD2. J was trimmed by 3 bases and V by 2 bases; bases with no gene match: 1. Germline values: CDR1 ENHRY, CDR2 SYGVKD. This CDR3 is 14 amino acids long. The CDR3 loop is CAISEGTRTDTQYF. The CDR3 region has the DNA TGTGCCATCAGTGAGGGGACTAGAACAGATACGCAGTATTTT.